This paragraph reports one TCR beta chain. The antigen remains undetermined. This specimen belongs to a study of T cells in localized non-small cell lung cancer. Study-wide findings and caveats: Elevated blood T cell density was associated with longer overall survival.

The CDR3 is 19 residues long. The V and J ends lost 0 bases and 5 bases, in that order; junction bases with no gene match: 14. Germline V gene lookup returns CDR1 MGHRA and CDR2 YSYEKL. Libraries were prepared by immunoSEQ multiplex PCR; TCRdb keeps only in-frame clonotypes and omits some of them. The sample carries around 130,000 clones, 80% to 90% recorded once. The V call is TRBV4-1, the J call TRBJ2-5; TRBD2 matches 11 bases. The sequencing here drew on peripheral blood, taken before any cancer treatment. This sequence originates from a female donor over 55 with stage I lung adenocarcinoma. CDR3 in amino acids: CASSQDRGVAGGMKETQYF. The CDR3 DNA follows: TGCGCCAGCAGCCAAGATAGGGGAGTAGCGGGAGGGATGAAGGAGACCCAGTACTTC.